This T cell receptor beta chain is from a study of T cell responses to AZD1222 COVID-19 vaccine. The data were produced by immunoSEQ multiplex PCR, yet TCRdb's version contains in-frame clones alone and is incomplete. The data show 150,000 to 180,000 clones, about 90% seen once. This clone turned up a few times. The CDR3 length is 14 residues. V was cut by 0 bases and J by 4 bases, with 7 bases left in between. The germline gives CDR1 SGHTA, CDR2 FQGNSA. This specimen consisted of peripheral blood, obtained on day 0 of MenACWY control vaccination. This receptor was obtained from an adult in good health. This chain connects TRBV7-2 to TRBJ2-1; D is unresolved. CDR3 sequence (DNA): TGTGCCAGCAGCTTAGCGGTTTCTTACAATGAGCAGTTCTTC. It encodes CASSLAVSYNEQFF.